The subject of this entry is one T cell receptor beta chain. Antigen unknown. This record comes from a study of T cell responses to AZD1222 COVID-19 vaccine. The study's findings and limits: Repertoire sampling happened only post peak T cell response. Clonal diversity was possibly underestimated; the donors were predominantly white British and more often female.

CDR3 size: 15 residues. Germline loops: CDR1 LGHNA, CDR2 YSLEER. V was cut by 1 base and J by 3 bases, with 10 bases left in between. TCRdb keeps only in-frame clones here, not all; method: immunoSEQ multiplex PCR. Counted here are 95,000 to 100,000 clones, 75% to 90% occurring once; the ten biggest clones make up about 25%. This receptor was taken from an adult in good health. The sequenced sample was peripheral blood, obtained on day 0 of AZD1222 vaccination. The V and J genes are TRBV4-3 and TRBJ1-5; D call uncertain. The CDR3 DNA reads TGCGCCAGCAGCCAAGTCGCCGATTTCAATCAGCCCCAGCATTTT. Protein sequence: CASSQVADFNQPQHF.